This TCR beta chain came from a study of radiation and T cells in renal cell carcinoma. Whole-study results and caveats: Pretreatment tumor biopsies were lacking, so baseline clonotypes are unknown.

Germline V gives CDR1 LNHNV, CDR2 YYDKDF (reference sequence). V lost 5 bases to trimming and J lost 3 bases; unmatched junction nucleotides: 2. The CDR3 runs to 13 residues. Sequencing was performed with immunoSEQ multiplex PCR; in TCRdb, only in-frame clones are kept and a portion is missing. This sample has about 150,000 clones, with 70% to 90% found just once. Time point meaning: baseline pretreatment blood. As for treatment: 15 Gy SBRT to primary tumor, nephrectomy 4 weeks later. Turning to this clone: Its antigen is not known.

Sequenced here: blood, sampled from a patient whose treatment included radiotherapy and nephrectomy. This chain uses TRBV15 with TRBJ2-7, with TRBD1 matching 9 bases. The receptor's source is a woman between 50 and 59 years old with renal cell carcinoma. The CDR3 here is CATSEDRGYEQYF. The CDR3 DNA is TGTGCCACCAGCGAGGACAGGGGCTACGAGCAGTACTTC.